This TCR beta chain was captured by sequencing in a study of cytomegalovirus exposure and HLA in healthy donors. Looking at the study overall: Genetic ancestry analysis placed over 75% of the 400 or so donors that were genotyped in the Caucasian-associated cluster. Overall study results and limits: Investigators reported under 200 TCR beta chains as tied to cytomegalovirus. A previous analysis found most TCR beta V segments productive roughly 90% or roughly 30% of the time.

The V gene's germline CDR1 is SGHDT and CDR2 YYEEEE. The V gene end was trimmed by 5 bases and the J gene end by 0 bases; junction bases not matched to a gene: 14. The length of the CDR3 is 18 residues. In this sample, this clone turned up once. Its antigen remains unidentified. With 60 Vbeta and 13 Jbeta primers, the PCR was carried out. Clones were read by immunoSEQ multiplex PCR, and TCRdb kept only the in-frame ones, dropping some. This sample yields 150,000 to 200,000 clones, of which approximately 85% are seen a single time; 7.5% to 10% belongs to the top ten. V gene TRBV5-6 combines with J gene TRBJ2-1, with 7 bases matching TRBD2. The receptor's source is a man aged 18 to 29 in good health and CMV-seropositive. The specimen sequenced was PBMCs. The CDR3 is CASRWTGERGSSYNEQFF. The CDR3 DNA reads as TGTGCCAGCAGGTGGACGGGTGAGCGGGGCAGCTCCTACAATGAGCAGTTCTTC.